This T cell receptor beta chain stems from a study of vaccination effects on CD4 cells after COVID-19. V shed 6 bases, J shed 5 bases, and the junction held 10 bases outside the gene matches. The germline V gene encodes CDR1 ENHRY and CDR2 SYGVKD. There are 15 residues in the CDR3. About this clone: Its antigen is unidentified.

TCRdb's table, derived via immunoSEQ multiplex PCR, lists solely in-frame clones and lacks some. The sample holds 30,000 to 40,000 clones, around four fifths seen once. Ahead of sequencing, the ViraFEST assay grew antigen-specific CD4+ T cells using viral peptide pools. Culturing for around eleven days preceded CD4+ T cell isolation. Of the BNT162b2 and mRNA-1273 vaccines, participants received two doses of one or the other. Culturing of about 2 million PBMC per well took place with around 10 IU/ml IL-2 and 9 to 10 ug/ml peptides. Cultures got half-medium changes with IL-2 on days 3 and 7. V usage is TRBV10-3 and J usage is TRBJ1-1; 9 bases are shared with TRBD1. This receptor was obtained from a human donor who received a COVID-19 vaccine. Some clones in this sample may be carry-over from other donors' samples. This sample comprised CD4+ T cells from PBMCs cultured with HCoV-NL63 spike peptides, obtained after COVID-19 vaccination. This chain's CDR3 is CAISPGQGLGTEAFF. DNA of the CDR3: TGTGCCATCAGCCCGGGACAGGGATTGGGAACTGAAGCTTTCTTT.